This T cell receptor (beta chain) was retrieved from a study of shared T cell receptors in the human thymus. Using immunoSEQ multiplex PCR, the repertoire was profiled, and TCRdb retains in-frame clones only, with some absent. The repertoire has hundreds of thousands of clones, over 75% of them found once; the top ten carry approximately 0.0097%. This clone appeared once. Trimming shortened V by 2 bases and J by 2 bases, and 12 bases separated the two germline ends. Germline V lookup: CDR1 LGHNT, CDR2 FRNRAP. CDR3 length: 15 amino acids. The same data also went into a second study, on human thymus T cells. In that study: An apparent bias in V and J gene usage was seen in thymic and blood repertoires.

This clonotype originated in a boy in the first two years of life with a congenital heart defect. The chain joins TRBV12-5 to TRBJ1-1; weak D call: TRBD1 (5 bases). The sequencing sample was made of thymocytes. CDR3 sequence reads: CASGLYRGANTEAFF. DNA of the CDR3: TGTGCTAGTGGTTTGTACCGCGGGGCAAACACTGAAGCTTTCTTT.